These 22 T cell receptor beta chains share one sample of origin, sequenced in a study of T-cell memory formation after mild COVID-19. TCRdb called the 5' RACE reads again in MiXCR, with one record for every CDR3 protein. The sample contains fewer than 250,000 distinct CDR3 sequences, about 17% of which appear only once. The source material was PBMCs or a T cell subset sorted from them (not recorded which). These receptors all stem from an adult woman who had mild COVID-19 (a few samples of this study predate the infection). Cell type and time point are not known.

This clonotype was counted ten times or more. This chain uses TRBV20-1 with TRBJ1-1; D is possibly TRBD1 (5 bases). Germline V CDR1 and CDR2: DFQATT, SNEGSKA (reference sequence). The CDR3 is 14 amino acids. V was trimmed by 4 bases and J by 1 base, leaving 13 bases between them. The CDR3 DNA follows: TGCAGTGCTACGAACCCCACAGGGAACACTGAAGCTTTCTTT. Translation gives CSATNPTGNTEAFF.

The chain's CDR3 is CSARGSGEQGVATVQPQHF. CDR3 coding DNA: TGCAGTGCTAGAGGGAGTGGGGAACAGGGGGTGGCCACTGTTCAGCCCCAGCATTTT. V and J are TRBV20-1 and TRBJ1-5; 8 bases match TRBD1. Germline loops: CDR1 DFQATT, CDR2 SNEGSKA (reference sequence). The CDR3 spans 19 residues. The trim removed 1 base at V and 6 bases at J, leaving 20 bases unmatched.

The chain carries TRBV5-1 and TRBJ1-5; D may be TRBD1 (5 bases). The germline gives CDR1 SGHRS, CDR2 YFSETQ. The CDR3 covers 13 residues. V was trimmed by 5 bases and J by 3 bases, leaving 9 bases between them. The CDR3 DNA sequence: TGCGCCAGCAGGACAGAGATCAATCAGCCCCAGCATTTT. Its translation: CASRTEINQPQHF.

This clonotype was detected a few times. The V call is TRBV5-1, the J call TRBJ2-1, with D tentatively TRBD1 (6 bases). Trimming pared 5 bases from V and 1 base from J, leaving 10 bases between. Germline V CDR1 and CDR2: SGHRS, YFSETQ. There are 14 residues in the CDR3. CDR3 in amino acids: CASSPGQSYNEQFF. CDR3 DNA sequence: TGCGCCAGCAGTCCGGGACAATCCTACAATGAGCAGTTCTTC.

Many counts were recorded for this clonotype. CDR3 coding DNA: TGTGCCAGCAGCCCCAGACAGTCCCACCCCCAGTACTTC. This sequence encodes CASSPRQSHPQYF. The V call is TRBV7-9, the J call TRBJ2-7; perhaps TRBD1 as D (5 bases). There are 13 residues in the CDR3. V gave up 5 bases and J gave up 10 bases, with 18 bases separating them. Per the germline V gene, CDR1 is SEHNR and CDR2 is FQNEAQ (reference sequence).

Written as DNA, the CDR3 is TGCAGCGTTGATGTTTCACAGGGCGGCCACTACAATGAGCAGTTCTTC. As protein: CSVDVSQGGHYNEQFF. The chain carries TRBV29-1 and TRBJ2-1; a possible D gene is TRBD1 (6 bases). CDR1 is SQVTM, CDR2 ANQGSEA, per germline. Trimming cost V 3 bases and J 3 bases, with 18 bases left between them. This CDR3 is 16 amino acids long.

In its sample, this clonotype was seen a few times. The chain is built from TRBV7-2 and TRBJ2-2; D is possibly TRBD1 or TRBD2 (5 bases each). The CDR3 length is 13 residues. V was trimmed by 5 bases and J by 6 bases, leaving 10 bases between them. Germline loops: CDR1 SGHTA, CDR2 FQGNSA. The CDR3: CASSPGPAGELFF. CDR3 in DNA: TGTGCCAGCAGCCCGGGACCCGCCGGGGAGCTGTTTTTT. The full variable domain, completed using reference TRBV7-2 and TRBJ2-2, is GAGVSQSPSNKVTEKGKDVELRCDPISGHTALYWYRQSLGQGLEFLIYFQGNSAPDKSGLPSDRFSAERTGGSVSTLTIQRTQQEDSAVYLCASSPGPAGELFFGEGSRLTVL.

The CDR3 nucleotides read TGTGCCAGCAGTTTTGCGGGAGCGGAGCAGTACTTC. Translating gives CASSFAGAEQYF. V gene TRBV12-3 or TRBV12-4 combines with J gene TRBJ2-7; 7 bases agree with TRBD2. V gave up 3 bases and J gave up 7 bases; unmatched junction bases: 3. The CDR3 consists of 12 residues.

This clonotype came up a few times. As DNA, the CDR3 is TGTGCCAGCAGCTTAGGTCCATTTCGCGACACTGAAGCTTTCTTT. Protein product: CASSLGPFRDTEAFF. The chain has TRBV11-2 and TRBJ1-1; D is unclear. CDR3 length: 15 amino acids. Trimming stripped 1 base from V and 3 bases from J, with 12 bases between. Germline lookup yields CDR1 SGHAT and CDR2 FQNNGV.

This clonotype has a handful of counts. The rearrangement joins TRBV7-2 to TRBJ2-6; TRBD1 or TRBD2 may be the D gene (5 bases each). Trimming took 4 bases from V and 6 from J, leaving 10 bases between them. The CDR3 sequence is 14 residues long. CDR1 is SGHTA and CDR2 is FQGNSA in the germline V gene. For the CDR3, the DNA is TGTGCCAGCAGCTCCAGTGGGACGGCCAACGTCCTGACTTTC. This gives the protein CASSSSGTANVLTF.

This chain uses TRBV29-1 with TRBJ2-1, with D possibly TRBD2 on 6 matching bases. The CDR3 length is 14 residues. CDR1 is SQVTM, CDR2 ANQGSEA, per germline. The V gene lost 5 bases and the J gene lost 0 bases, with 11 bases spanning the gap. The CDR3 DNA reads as TGCAGCGTTCACAGCGGGCCCTCCTACAATGAGCAGTTCTTC. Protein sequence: CSVHSGPSYNEQFF.

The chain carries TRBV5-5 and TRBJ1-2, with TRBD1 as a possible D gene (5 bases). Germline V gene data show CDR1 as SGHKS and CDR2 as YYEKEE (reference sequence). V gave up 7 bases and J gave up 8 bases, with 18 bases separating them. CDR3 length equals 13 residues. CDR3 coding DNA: TGTGCCAGCGGACACAAGGATTTCGTCGGCTACACCTTC. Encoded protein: CASGHKDFVGYTF.

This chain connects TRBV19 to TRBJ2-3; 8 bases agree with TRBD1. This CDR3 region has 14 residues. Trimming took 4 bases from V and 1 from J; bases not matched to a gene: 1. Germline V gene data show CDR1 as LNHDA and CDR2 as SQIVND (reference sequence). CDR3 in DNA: TGTGCCAGTAGTAAGACAGGGGGCACAGATACGCAGTATTTT. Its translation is CASSKTGGTDTQYF.

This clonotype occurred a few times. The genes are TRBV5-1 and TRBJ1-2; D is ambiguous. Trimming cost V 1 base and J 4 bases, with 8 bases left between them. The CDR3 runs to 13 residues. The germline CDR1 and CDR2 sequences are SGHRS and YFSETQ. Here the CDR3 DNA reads TGCGCCAGCAGCTTGCTCCTTCCCTATGGCTACACCTTC. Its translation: CASSLLLPYGYTF.

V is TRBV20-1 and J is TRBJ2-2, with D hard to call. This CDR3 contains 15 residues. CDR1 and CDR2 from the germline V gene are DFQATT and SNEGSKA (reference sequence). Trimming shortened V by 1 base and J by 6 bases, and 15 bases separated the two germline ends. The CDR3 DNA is TGCAGTGCTAGAGGTCGGCGCAGTGTAGCCGGGGAGCTGTTTTTT. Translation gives CSARGRRSVAGELFF.

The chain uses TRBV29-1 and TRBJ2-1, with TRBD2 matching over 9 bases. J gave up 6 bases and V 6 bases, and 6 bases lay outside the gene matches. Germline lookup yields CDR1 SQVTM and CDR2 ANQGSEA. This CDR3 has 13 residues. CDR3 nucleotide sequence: TGCAGCGTCCGGCTAGCGGGATCCAATGAGCAGTTCTTC. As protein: CSVRLAGSNEQFF.

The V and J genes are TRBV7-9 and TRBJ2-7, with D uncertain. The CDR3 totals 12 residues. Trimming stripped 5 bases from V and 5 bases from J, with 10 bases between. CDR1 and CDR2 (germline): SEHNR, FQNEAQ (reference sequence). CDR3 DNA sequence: TGTGCCAGCAGCGAAGGACGTCACGAGCAGTACTTC. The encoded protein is CASSEGRHEQYF.

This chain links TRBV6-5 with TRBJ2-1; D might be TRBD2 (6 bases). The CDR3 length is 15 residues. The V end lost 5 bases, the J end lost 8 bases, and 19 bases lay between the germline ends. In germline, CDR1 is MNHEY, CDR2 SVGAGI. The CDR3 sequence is CASSGGTSVVDEQFF. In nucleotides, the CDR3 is TGTGCCAGCAGTGGCGGGACGTCTGTTGTCGATGAGCAGTTCTTC.

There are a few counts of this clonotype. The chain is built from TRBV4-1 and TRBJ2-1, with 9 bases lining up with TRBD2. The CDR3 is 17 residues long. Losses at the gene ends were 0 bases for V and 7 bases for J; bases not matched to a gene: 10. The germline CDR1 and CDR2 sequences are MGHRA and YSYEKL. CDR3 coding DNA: TGCGCCAGCAGCCAAGATACGGCTAGCGGGGATTCAAATGAGCAGTTCTTC. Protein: CASSQDTASGDSNEQFF.

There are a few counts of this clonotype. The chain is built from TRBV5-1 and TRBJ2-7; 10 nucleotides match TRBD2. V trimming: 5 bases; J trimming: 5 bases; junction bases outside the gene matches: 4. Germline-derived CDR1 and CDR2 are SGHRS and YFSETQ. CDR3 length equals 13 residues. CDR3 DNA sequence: TGCGCCAGCAGGACTAGCGGGTTCAACGAGCAGTACTTC. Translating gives CASRTSGFNEQYF.

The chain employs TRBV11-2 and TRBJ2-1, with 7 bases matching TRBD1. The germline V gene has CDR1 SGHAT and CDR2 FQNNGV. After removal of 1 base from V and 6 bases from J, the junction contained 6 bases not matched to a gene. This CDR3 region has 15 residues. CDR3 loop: CASSLAGGSPNEQFF. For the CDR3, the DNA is TGTGCCAGCAGCTTAGCAGGGGGTAGTCCCAATGAGCAGTTCTTC.

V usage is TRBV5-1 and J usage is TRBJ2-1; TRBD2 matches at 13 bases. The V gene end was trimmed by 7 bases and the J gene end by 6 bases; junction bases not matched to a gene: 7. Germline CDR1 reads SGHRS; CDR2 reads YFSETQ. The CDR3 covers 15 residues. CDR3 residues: CASVSTSGGANEQFF. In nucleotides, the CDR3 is TGCGCCAGCGTCTCTACTAGCGGGGGGGCCAATGAGCAGTTCTTC.